This TCR beta chain came from a study of shared clonotypes between healthy human individuals. The data were produced by immunoSEQ multiplex PCR, yet TCRdb's version contains in-frame clones alone and is incomplete. This table holds about 710,000 clones, just under 75% found once. The CDR3 runs to 15 residues. With 5 bases clipped from V and 2 bases from J, the junction kept 9 bases outside the gene matches. Germline V lookup: CDR1 MNHNS, CDR2 SASEGT. The sequence was obtained from a young woman in good health. The chain combines TRBV6-1 with TRBJ2-7, with 7 positions matching TRBD1. The sequencing input was memory CD4+ T cells sorted from blood. The subset is: CD45RA-negative fraction. In DNA, the CDR3 is TGTGCCAGCAGTATTGAGACAGGGAGAACCTACGAGCAGTACTTC. Residues: CASSIETGRTYEQYF.